The 8 T cell receptor beta chains presented below share a single source sample, sequenced in a study of OX40 agonist ivuxolimab in advanced cancers. This table comes from immunoSEQ multiplex PCR, and its TCRdb copy is limited to in-frame clones, with some not included. This table has tens of thousands of clones, 83% appearing once. Specimen: CD4+ or CD8+ T cells sorted from blood, collected in a trial of the OX40 agonist ivuxolimab. These receptors all stem from an adult with an advanced solid tumor such as melanoma, head and neck, liver or kidney cancer.

The genes are TRBV7-6 and TRBJ2-1; D gene ambiguous. Germline CDR1 SGHVS, CDR2 FNYEAQ. Trimming took 5 bases from V and 8 from J, leaving 13 bases between them. This CDR3 spans 13 amino acids. The CDR3: CASSPDPLDEQFF. Written as DNA, the CDR3 is TGTGCCAGCAGCCCAGACCCCCTAGATGAGCAGTTCTTC.

The V and J genes are TRBV27 and TRBJ2-5, with 8 bases fitting TRBD2. After removal of 7 bases from V and 5 bases from J, the junction contained 12 bases not matched to a gene. Germline CDR1 MNHEY, CDR2 SMNVEV (reference sequence). The CDR3 is made up of 15 amino acids. CDR3 DNA sequence: TGTGCCAGCATTAGCCACGGGGGGGCCGGCGAGACCCAGTACTTC. It yields the protein CASISHGGAGETQYF.

The gene calls are TRBV9 and TRBJ2-1; possibly TRBD2 for D (5 bases). The germline V gene has CDR1 SGDLS and CDR2 YYNGEE. The V end lost 4 bases, the J end lost 0 bases, and 17 bases lay between the germline ends. This CDR3 has 17 residues. The CDR3: CASSPRGRASSYNEQFF. CDR3 sequence (DNA): TGTGCCAGCAGCCCTCGTGGGCGGGCTAGCTCCTACAATGAGCAGTTCTTC.

This clone appeared a single time. J is TRBJ2-5 and V is TRBV25-1; no reliable D call. This CDR3 has 14 residues. Germline V CDR1 and CDR2: MGHDK, SYGVNS. The V and J ends lost 0 bases and 0 bases respectively, with 5 bases between them. In DNA form, the CDR3 reads TGTGCCAGCAGTGAATACAGCTACCAAGAGACCCAGTACTTC. Translation: CASSEYSYQETQYF.

The CDR3, as DNA: TGCAGCGTTGAAGAAGCCGCAGATACGCAGTATTTT. Translated: CSVEEAADTQYF. The chain joins TRBV29-1 to TRBJ2-3; no clear D. The CDR3 is made up of 12 amino acids. Germline CDR1 reads SQVTM; CDR2 reads ANQGSEA. Trimming took 0 bases from V and 4 from J, leaving 5 bases between them.

This rearrangement joins TRBV19 to TRBJ2-1; tentative D call: TRBD1 (5 bases). The germline gives CDR1 LNHDA, CDR2 SQIVND (reference sequence). This CDR3 has 14 residues. Deletions cut 7 bases from V and 4 bases from J, with 14 bases between. CDR3 coding DNA: TGTGCCAGTAAAGGCAGGGATCCATACAATGAGCAGTTCTTC. It encodes CASKGRDPYNEQFF.

J is TRBJ2-7 and V is TRBV7-9; 7 nucleotides align to TRBD2. Unmatched junction bases numbered 10, after V lost 4 bases and J lost 1 base. This CDR3 region has 16 residues. CDR1 is SEHNR and CDR2 is FQNEAQ in the germline V gene (reference sequence). The CDR3, as DNA: TGTGCCAGCAGCTCTCGACTGGGCGGGGGTTCCTACGAGCAGTACTTC. Protein: CASSSRLGGGSYEQYF.

The chain uses TRBV30 and TRBJ1-1; no clear D. This CDR3 spans 13 amino acids. Trimming took off 2 bases at V and 1 base at J, with 8 bases between the two ends. Germline loops: CDR1 GTSNPN, CDR2 SVGIG (reference sequence). The CDR3 protein is CAWSWRRNTEAFF. The CDR3 DNA follows: TGTGCCTGGAGTTGGCGGAGGAACACTGAAGCTTTCTTT.